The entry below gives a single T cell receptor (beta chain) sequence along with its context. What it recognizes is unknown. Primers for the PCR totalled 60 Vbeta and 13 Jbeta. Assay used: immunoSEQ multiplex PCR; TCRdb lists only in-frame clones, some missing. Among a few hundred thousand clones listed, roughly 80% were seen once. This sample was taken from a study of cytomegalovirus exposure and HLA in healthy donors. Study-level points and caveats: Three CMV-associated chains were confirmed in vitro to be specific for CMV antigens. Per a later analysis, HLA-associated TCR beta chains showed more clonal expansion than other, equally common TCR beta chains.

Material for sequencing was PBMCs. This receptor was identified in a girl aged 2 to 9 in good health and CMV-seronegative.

In DNA form, the CDR3 reads TGTGCCAGCAGCCCCGACAGGCGGGCCGGGGAGCTGTTTTTT. It is translated as CASSPDRRAGELFF. The chain couples TRBV7-9 to TRBJ2-2, with TRBD1 as a possible D gene (6 bases). This CDR3 is 14 amino acids long. V lost 5 bases and J lost 6, with 13 bases in between. Germline lookup yields CDR1 SEHNR and CDR2 FQNEAQ (reference sequence).